The clone carrying this T cell receptor (beta chain) was recorded a few times. Its antigen is as yet unknown. The library tagged individual cDNA molecules with unique molecular identifiers. One entry per CDR3 protein results from TCRdb running MiXCR on the RACE reads. The sample holds tens of thousands of distinct CDR3 sequences; around 15% are singletons and the top ten take 4.6%. This entry is derived from a study of human T cells and chemical hapten exposure. The time point was: pre-sensitization, week 0. Treatment here: therapeutic diphenylcyclopropenone sensitization with weekly scalp DPC. The ends were cut back, 7 bases at V and 0 bases at J, with 9 bases in the middle. Germline CDR1 is WNHNN and CDR2 is SYGVQD (reference sequence). This CDR3 region has 13 residues. Overall study results and limits: Alopecia in all donors means immunity may differ from healthy individuals. There was no change with DPC sensitization in TCRs above 1 in 1000 frequency. Significantly more large CDR3 similarity clusters were formed by expanded TCRs than by controls.

The sequence came from a woman between 50 and 59 years old with alopecia areata. Some clones in this sample may be carry-over from other donors' samples. J is TRBJ1-1 and V is TRBV10-1, with D hard to call. The sequencing here drew on whole blood, taken in connection with sensitization to the hapten diphenylcyclopropenone (DPC). Written as DNA, the CDR3 is TGCGCCAGCACGGAAAGTCTGAACACTGAAGCTTTCTTT. As protein: CASTESLNTEAFF.